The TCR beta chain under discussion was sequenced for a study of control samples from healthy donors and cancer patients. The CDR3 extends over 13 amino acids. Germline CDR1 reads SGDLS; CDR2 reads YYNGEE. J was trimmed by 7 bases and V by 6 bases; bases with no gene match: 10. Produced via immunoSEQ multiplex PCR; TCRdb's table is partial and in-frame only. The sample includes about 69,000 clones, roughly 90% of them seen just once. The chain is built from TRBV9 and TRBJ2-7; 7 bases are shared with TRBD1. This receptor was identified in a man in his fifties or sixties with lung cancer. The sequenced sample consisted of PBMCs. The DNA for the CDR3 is TGTGCCAGCACGGGGAACGGCAGGGGGGAGCAGTACTTC. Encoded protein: CASTGNGRGEQYF.